This T cell receptor beta chain was documented in a study of OX40 agonist ivuxolimab in advanced cancers. Looking at the study overall: Participants, approximately 81% male, averaged approximately 60 years of age, ranging from about 20 to 80. Participants could have had prior anti-PD-1, anti-PD-L1 or anti-CTLA-4 therapy, and more than 35% had some.

Patients were ineligible given autoimmune disease history or systemic immunosuppression. Germline CDR1 SGHVS, CDR2 FQNEAQ. The CDR3 spans 13 residues. With 4 bases clipped from V and 5 bases from J, the junction kept 4 bases outside the gene matches. Assay: immunoSEQ multiplex PCR; the TCRdb copy retains only in-frame clones and omits some. The repertoire has under 85,000 clones, 85% to 95% of them found once; the top ten carry approximately 0.7%. Sequenced material: CD4+ or CD8+ T cells sorted from blood, taken in a trial of the OX40 agonist ivuxolimab. The rearrangement links TRBV7-8 to TRBJ2-7; TRBD2 matches 8 bases. The TCR sequence derives from an adult with an advanced solid tumor such as melanoma, head and neck, liver or kidney cancer. CDR3 in DNA: TGTGCCAGCAGCTCTACTAGCGGCAACGAGCAGTACTTC. Its translation: CASSSTSGNEQYF. Using reference TRBV7-8 and TRBJ2-7 for the parts outside the CDR3, the full variable domain is GAGVSQSPRYKVAKRGQDVALRCDPISGHVSLFWYQQALGQGPEFLTYFQNEAQLDKSGLPSDRFFAERPEGSVSTLKIQRTQQEDSAVYLCASSSTSGNEQYFGPGTRLTVT.